This paragraph covers one T cell receptor beta chain sequence. Its matching antigen is unknown. Prepared TCR beta cDNA libraries contained unique molecular identifiers. TCRdb reprocessed the PCR reads via MiXCR and lists one record per CDR3 protein. The top ten hold approximately 7.7% of the sample, which has 400,000 to 500,000 distinct CDR3 sequences, about 39% seen once. The CDR3 is made up of 16 amino acids. Trimming removed 7 bases from V and 1 base from J; junction bases left unmatched: 11. Per the germline V gene, CDR1 is SGDLS and CDR2 is YYNGEE. The sample belongs to a study of post-analysis software for immune sequencing data. Study information: Patients had relapsing-remitting, secondary progressive or progressive-relapsing multiple sclerosis; some lacked subtype.

General study points: Controls' normalized Chao1 diversity significantly exceeded that of multiple sclerosis patients. The study found TRBV5-6, TRBV5-1 and TRBV20-1 among five or six TRBV segments more frequent in patients than controls.

V is TRBV9 and J is TRBJ2-1; TRBD2 agrees at 7 bases. The TCR was taken from a girl aged 2 to 9 with multiple sclerosis. Sequenced input: blood. The CDR3 bases are TGTGCCAGCGGGCCCGGGGCGGGAGCATCCTACAATGAGCAGTTCTTC. Its protein is CASGPGAGASYNEQFF.